The 3 T cell receptor beta chains below come from one sample, sequenced in a study of shared clonotypes between healthy human individuals. The table came from immunoSEQ multiplex PCR; TCRdb's copy has only in-frame clones and leaves some out. Among some 1.5 million clones listed, under 99% were seen once. Sequencing used naive CD4+ T cells sorted from blood. The subset is: CD45RA+ positively selected. These TCRs come from a man aged 30 to 45 in good health.

The chain combines TRBV7-2 with TRBJ2-7, with 8 bases that match TRBD2. J lost 3 bases, V lost 2 bases, and 9 bases had no gene match. This CDR3 contains 16 residues. In germline, CDR1 is SGHTA, CDR2 FQGNSA. CDR3 in amino acids: CASSLHIAGRNYEQYF. For the CDR3, the DNA is TGTGCCAGCAGCTTACATATAGCGGGAAGAAACTACGAGCAGTACTTC.

The chain couples TRBV23-1 to TRBJ2-7; possible D gene TRBD1, 6 bases. TRBV23-1 qualifies as an ORF whose function is uncertain. The V and J ends lost 3 bases and 2 bases respectively, with 14 bases between them. The CDR3 is 15 amino acids. The CDR3 sequence is CASSHPRTVAYEQYF. CDR3 bases: TGCGCCAGCAGTCACCCTCGGACAGTCGCCTACGAGCAGTACTTC.

CDR3 nucleotides: TGTGCCACCAGCAGAGACCCCGTTCGGGGGAAGAATGAGCAGTTCTTC. Protein product: CATSRDPVRGKNEQFF. V gene TRBV15 combines with J gene TRBJ2-1; possible D gene TRBD2, 6 bases. The CDR3 spans 16 residues. V dropped 0 bases and J dropped 7 bases, with 16 bases sitting between them. The germline V gene encodes CDR1 LNHNV and CDR2 YYDKDF (reference sequence).